One sample yielded the 2 T cell receptor beta chains listed below, sequenced in a study of blood T cell repertoires in COVID-19. Sequencing was performed with immunoSEQ multiplex PCR; in TCRdb, only in-frame clones are kept and a portion is missing. This sample carries 300,000 to 350,000 clones, approximately 83% of them seen once, and the ten largest clones take roughly 2.3%. Sequencing input: PBMCs or T cells enriched from blood (not recorded which). All receptors derive from a young man who had recovered from COVID-19.

This chain connects TRBV10-1 to TRBJ2-7, with D possibly TRBD1 on 5 matching bases. The CDR3 runs 15 residues. CDR1 and CDR2 from the germline V gene are WNHNN and SYGVQD (reference sequence). The V and J ends lost 2 bases and 2 bases respectively, with 13 bases between them. The CDR3 reads CASSENRTPAYEQYF. CDR3 in DNA: TGCGCCAGCAGTGAGAATCGGACACCTGCCTACGAGCAGTACTTC.

This chain connects TRBV2 to TRBJ1-1; 9 bases fit TRBD1. The CDR3 contains 18 residues. Germline V gives CDR1 SNHLY, CDR2 FYNNEI. J was trimmed by 8 bases and V by 6 bases; bases with no gene match: 22. CDR3 DNA: TGTGCCAGCAGCGGCGAACCCGGGACAGGGAAGGGTAAGCTAGAAGCTTTCTTT. Translation gives CASSGEPGTGKGKLEAFF.